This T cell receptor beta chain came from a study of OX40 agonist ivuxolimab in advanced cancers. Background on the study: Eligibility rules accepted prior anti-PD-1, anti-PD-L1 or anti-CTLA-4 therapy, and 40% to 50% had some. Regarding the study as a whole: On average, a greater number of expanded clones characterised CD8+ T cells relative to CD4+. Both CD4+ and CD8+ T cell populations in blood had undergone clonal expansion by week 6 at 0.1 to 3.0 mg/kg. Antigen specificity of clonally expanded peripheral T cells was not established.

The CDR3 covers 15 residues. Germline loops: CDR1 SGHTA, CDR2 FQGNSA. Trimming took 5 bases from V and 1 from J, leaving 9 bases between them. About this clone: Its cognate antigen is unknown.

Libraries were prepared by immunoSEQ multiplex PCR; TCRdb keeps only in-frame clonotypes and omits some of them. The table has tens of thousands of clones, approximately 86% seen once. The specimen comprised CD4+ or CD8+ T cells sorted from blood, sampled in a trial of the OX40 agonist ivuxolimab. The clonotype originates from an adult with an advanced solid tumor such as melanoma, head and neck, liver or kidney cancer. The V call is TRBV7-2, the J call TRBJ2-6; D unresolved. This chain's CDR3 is CASSRGVSGANVLTF. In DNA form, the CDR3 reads TGTGCCAGCAGCCGAGGTGTTTCTGGGGCCAACGTCCTGACTTTC.